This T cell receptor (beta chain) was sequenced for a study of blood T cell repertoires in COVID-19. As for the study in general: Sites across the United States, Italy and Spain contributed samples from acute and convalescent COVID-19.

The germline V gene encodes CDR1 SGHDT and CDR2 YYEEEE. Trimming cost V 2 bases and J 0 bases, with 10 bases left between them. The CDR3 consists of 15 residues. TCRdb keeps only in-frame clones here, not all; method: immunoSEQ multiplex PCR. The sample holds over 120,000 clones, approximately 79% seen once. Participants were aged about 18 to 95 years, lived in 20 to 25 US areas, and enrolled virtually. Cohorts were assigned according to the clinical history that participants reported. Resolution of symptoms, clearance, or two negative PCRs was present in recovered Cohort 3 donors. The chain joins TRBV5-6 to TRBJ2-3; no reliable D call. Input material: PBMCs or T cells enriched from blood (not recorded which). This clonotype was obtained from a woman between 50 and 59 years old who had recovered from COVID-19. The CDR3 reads CASSFFLRSTDTQYF. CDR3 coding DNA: TGTGCCAGCAGCTTTTTCCTGCGGAGCACAGATACGCAGTATTTT.